A selection of T cell receptor beta chains follows, all from one sample in a study of T-cell memory formation after mild COVID-19. MiXCR, run by TCRdb on the 5' RACE reads, gives a single entry per CDR3 protein. The sample contains approximately 89,000 distinct CDR3 sequences, roughly 13% of which appear only once. Input material: PBMCs or a T cell subset sorted from them (not recorded which). These receptors came from a man between 18 and 35 years old who had mild COVID-19 (a few samples of this study predate the infection). Cell type and time point are not known. The conserved cysteine and the conserved F or W are not part of the CDR3 here. Fields, in order: CDR3 protein, V gene.

CDR3aa: ASSQVRGRFSEQY
v_gene: TRBV14

CDR3aa: ASSSGVRGSSYEQY
v_gene: TRBV7-6

CDR3aa: ASTGGQGRLTEAF
v_gene: TRBV6-5

CDR3aa: ASSSQDTPLETQY
v_gene: TRBV7-9

CDR3aa: SVGNIQY
v_gene: TRBV29-1

CDR3aa: ASSIVTTSGDDTQY
v_gene: TRBV19

CDR3aa: ASSQDRSGLSEAF
v_gene: TRBV4-2

CDR3aa: ASRQTSGGFNEQF
v_gene: TRBV6-5

CDR3aa: ASSFPPTPGQSGNTEAF
v_gene: TRBV12-3/TRBV12-4

CDR3aa: AISVPSGASYEQY
v_gene: TRBV10-3

CDR3aa: ASSQEDSRGIETQY
v_gene: TRBV4-3

CDR3aa: ATSGGRGLTGELF
v_gene: TRBV24-1

CDR3aa: ATHSSGGHNEQF
v_gene: TRBV3-1

CDR3aa: ASSQGADREQPQH
v_gene: TRBV4-1

CDR3aa: ASSQYLGRYEQY
v_gene: TRBV4-1

CDR3aa: ASSFGRQVTGELF
v_gene: TRBV7-8

CDR3aa: ASSPGRGLRYNEQF
v_gene: TRBV7-9

CDR3aa: ASSPQAGQGHYGYT
v_gene: TRBV7-9

CDR3aa: ASSYSGSGELF
v_gene: TRBV6-5

CDR3aa: ASSPGLNEQF
v_gene: TRBV5-6

CDR3aa: ATWSPSWGPQETQY
v_gene: TRBV6-1

CDR3aa: ASSDSGQAMRDTQY
v_gene: TRBV6-5